Described below is a single T cell receptor beta chain sequence and its context. Antigen specificity is unknown. CDR1 is SGHNT and CDR2 is YYREEE in the germline V gene (reference sequence). The CDR3 loop spans 13 amino acids. The V segment lost 6 bases and the J segment 5 bases; nucleotides outside the gene matches: 5. The data derive from a study of breast tumors, draining lymph nodes, adjacent tissues. TCRdb recomputed calls from the multiplex PCR reads with MiXCR, one row per CDR3 protein. The sample carries around 230,000 distinct CDR3 sequences, 30% to 35% recorded once. Study-level findings and limits: Luminal-like breast cancer showed significantly higher tumor–nontumor repertoire similarity than basal-like. Most tumor T cells seemingly derive from lymph node, then expand in tumor. The lymph node origin of tumor T cells was framed as consistent with a hypothesis, not demonstrated. Compared with lymph nodes, tumors were less diverse; compared with nontumor tissue, more.

Samples came from axillary lymph nodes draining the breast cancer. The clonotype comes from a female donor with breast cancer. Some clones in this sample may be carry-over from other donors' samples. V usage is TRBV5-4 and J usage is TRBJ2-7, with TRBD1 matching 10 bases. The sequencing sample was made of axillary lymph node tissue. In DNA form, the CDR3 reads TGTGCCAGCACCTGGACAGGGGGGAACGAGCAGTACTTC. It yields the protein CASTWTGGNEQYF. Full variable domain (missing parts from reference TRBV5-4 and TRBJ2-7): ETGVTQSPTHLIKTRGQQVTLRCSSQSGHNTVSWYQQALGQGPQFIFQYYREEENGRGNFPPRFSGLQFPNYSSELNVNALELDDSALYLCASTWTGGNEQYFGPGTRLTVT.